This record covers a single TCR beta chain. Its antigen remains unidentified. The investigators amplified TCR beta CDR3 regions from RNA transcripts. The HTBI primer set drove a first-round RT-PCR of the TCR CDR3. Each CDR3 protein is one row after TCRdb ran MiXCR on the multiplex PCR reads. The sample lists 500,000 or so distinct CDR3 sequences; over 15% were seen once. It was uncontrolled infection, other autoimmune disease, pregnancy or lactation that excluded patients. Per germline, CDR1 MGHRA and CDR2 YSYEKL. The length of the CDR3 is 16 residues. Trimming cost V 4 bases and J 9 bases, with 19 bases left between them. These data belong to a study of T cells in Graves' hyperthyroidism and ophthalmopathy. Broader study findings: Before onset, by a median of around six months, the model predicted ophthalmopathy. Most expanded thyroid clonotypes above 0.001 also appeared in blood.

What was sequenced was blood. The sequence was obtained from a woman under 30 with Graves' ophthalmopathy. The rearrangement uses TRBV4-1 and TRBJ1-6; D may be TRBD1 (6 bases). The CDR3, as DNA: TGCGCCAGCAGCCCCCGACTCGAGAGGGGGACTTCACCCCTCCACTTT. This codes for CASSPRLERGTSPLHF.